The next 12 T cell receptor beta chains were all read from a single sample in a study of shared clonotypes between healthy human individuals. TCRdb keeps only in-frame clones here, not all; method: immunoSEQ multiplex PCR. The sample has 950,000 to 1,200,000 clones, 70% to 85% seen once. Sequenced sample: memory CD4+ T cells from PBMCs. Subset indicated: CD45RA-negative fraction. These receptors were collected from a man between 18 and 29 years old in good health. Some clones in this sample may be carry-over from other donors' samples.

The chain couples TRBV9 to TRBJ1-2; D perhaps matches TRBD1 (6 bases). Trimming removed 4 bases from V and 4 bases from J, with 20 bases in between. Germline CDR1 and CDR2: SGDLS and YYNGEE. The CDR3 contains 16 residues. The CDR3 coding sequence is TGTGCCAGCAGCTCCGGGACGGGGGGCCCCGCCTATGGCTACACCTTC. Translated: CASSSGTGGPAYGYTF.

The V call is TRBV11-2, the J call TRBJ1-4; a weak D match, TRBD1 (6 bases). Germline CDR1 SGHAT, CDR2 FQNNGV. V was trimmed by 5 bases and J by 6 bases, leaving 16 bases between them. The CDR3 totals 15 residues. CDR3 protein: CASSVSGTPYEKLFF. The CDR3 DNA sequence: TGTGCCAGCAGCGTTTCCGGGACACCTTATGAAAAACTGTTTTTT.

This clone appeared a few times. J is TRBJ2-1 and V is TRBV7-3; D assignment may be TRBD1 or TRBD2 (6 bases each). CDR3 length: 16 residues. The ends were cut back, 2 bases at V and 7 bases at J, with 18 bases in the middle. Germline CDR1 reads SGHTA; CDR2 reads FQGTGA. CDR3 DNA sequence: TGTGCCAGCAGCTTATCCCCACTAGCAGGGGAGAATGAGCAGTTCTTC. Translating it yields CASSLSPLAGENEQFF.

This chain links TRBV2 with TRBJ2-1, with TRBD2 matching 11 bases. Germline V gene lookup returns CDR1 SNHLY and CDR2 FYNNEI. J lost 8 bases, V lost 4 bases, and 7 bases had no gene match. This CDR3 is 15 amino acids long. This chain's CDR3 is CASSGGSGRVDEQFF. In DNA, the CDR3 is TGTGCCAGCAGTGGAGGTAGCGGGAGGGTGGATGAGCAGTTCTTC.

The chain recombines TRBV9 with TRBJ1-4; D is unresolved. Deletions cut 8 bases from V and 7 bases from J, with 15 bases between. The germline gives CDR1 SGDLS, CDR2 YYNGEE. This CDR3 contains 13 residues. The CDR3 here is CASSVRTGEKLFF. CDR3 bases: TGTGCCAGTTCCGTCAGGACCGGTGAAAAACTGTTTTTT.

This chain's CDR3 is CASSQGPTNNEKLFF. CDR3 nucleotides: TGCGCCAGCAGCCAAGGTCCGACAAATAATGAAAAACTGTTTTTT. The chain recombines TRBV4-1 with TRBJ1-4; D gene ambiguous. With 1 base removed from V and 4 bases from J, the gap between germline ends came to 10 bases. This CDR3 is built from 15 residues. Germline V lookup: CDR1 MGHRA, CDR2 YSYEKL.

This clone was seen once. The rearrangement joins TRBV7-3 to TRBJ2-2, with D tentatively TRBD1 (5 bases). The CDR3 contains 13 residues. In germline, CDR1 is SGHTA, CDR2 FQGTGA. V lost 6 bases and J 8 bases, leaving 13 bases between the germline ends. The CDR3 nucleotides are TGTGCCAGCAGTCCACAGGTTACAGGGGAGCTGTTTTTT. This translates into CASSPQVTGELFF.

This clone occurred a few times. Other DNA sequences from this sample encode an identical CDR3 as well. The CDR3 is CAWSVQGDQPQHF. CDR3 nucleotide sequence: TGTGCCTGGAGTGTACAAGGGGACCAGCCCCAGCATTTT. The chain carries TRBV30 and TRBJ1-5; D possibly corresponds to TRBD1 (5 bases). There are 13 residues in the CDR3. Trimming removed 0 bases from V and 7 bases from J, with 10 bases in between. Per germline, CDR1 GTSNPN and CDR2 SVGIG (reference sequence).

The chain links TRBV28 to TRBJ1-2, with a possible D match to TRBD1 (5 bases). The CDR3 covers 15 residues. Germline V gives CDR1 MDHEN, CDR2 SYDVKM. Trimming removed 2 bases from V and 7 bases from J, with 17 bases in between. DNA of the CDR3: TGTGCCAGCAGTTTACAGGGAAGGACCGCCACTGGCTACACCTTC. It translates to CASSLQGRTATGYTF.

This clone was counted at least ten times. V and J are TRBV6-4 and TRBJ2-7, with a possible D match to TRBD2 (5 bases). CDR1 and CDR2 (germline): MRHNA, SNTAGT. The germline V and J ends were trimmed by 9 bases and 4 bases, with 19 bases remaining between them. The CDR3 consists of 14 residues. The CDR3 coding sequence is TGTGCCAGTCTCGCTGGGAGATCCACTTACGAGCAGTACTTC. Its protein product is CASLAGRSTYEQYF.

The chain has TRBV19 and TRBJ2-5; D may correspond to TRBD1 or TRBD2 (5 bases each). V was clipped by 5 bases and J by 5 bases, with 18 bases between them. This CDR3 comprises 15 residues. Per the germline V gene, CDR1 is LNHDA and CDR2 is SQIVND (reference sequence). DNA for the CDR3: TGTGCCAGTAGTCTCGGGACGTTCAGTAAGGAGACCCAGTACTTC. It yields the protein CASSLGTFSKETQYF.

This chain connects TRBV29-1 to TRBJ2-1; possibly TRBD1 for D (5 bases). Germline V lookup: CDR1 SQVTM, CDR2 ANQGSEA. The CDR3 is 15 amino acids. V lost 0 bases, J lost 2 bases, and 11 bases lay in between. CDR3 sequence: CSVEDFGRAYNEQFF. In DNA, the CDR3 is TGCAGCGTTGAAGATTTCGGCAGGGCCTACAATGAGCAGTTCTTC.